The 31 T cell receptor beta chains reported below all come from one sample, sequenced in a study of shared clonotypes between healthy human individuals (dated by TCRdb to the early 2020s). Preparation of the library involved the immunoSEQ multiplex PCR assay. The table comes from immuneACCESS by way of TCRdb, which keeps in-frame sequences with V and J called. Part of the clones is missing from these tables; in studies checked, under half for an unresolved V gene and the rest for unknown reasons. In all, the sample holds about 490,000 clones, and around 85% of those were seen once. Approximately 11% of the sample goes to the ten largest clones. The material sequenced was PBMCs. The origin of the receptors is a woman in her forties in good health. Some clones in this sample may be carry-over from other donors' samples.

The chain uses TRBV6-5 and TRBJ2-2, with a possible D match to TRBD1 (5 bases). The CDR3 sequence is 15 residues long. In germline, CDR1 is MNHEY, CDR2 SVGAGI. V lost 6 bases to trimming and J lost 3 bases, with 14 bases between them. CDR3 sequence: CASRDQGFDTGELFF. CDR3 bases: TGTGCCAGCAGAGACCAGGGTTTTGACACCGGGGAGCTGTTTTTT.

With regard to this clone: Being one base from a much bigger clone, this may be a read error. The V call is TRBV30, the J call TRBJ1-2; D unresolved. The V gene's germline CDR1 is GTSNPN and CDR2 SVGIG (reference sequence). CDR3 length equals 13 residues. V was shortened by 1 base and J by 4 bases, with 10 bases between the two germline ends. The CDR3 nucleotides read TGTGCCTGGAGTGCAACCCGACTCTATGGCTACACCTTC. It yields the protein CAWSATRLYGYTF.

The chain carries TRBV4-3 and TRBJ2-1, with 9 nucleotides matching TRBD2. The CDR3 runs to 16 residues. Germline lookup yields CDR1 LGHNA and CDR2 YSLEER. V was clipped by 1 base and J by 3 bases; unmatched bases: 4. CDR3 nucleotides: TGCGCCAGCAGCCAAGGACTAGCGGCTTACTACAATGAGCAGTTCTTC. This sequence encodes CASSQGLAAYYNEQFF.

The chain has TRBV18 and TRBJ1-1, with D uncertain. Trimming stripped 3 bases from V and 7 bases from J, with 12 bases between. Germline V lookup: CDR1 KGHSH, CDR2 LQKENI. There are 13 residues in the CDR3. DNA of the CDR3: TGTGCCAGCTCACCGAGGGTCCTTGGTGAAGCTTTCTTT. Protein sequence: CASSPRVLGEAFF.

A few counts support this clone. The rearrangement uses TRBV10-3 and TRBJ2-3; D is possibly TRBD2 (6 bases). V was pared by 6 bases and J by 6 bases, with 13 bases between. The germline CDR1 and CDR2 sequences are ENHRY and SYGVKD. This CDR3 contains 13 residues. The CDR3 spells CAIRKEGWDTQYF. DNA for the CDR3: TGTGCCATCAGGAAGGAGGGCTGGGATACGCAGTATTTT.

The CDR3 is CASREIGQIMHQPQHF. The CDR3 DNA is TGTGCCAGTAGAGAAATAGGACAGATCATGCATCAGCCCCAGCATTTT. The chain recombines TRBV19 with TRBJ1-5; D perhaps matches TRBD1 (6 bases). The CDR3 consists of 16 residues. Germline V gives CDR1 LNHDA, CDR2 SQIVND (reference sequence). V shed 6 bases and J shed 5 bases, with 20 bases lying between them.

On this clone itself: A read error likely explains this, since a far larger clone differs by one base. The chain is built from TRBV25-1 and TRBJ1-1; possibly TRBD1 for D (5 bases). The CDR3 length is 12 residues. CDR1 and CDR2 (germline): MGHDK, SYGVNS. Trimming pared 6 bases from V and 1 base from J, leaving 6 bases between. CDR3 loop: CASRGPNTEAFF. As DNA, the CDR3 is TGTGCCAGCAGGGGACCGAACACTGAAGCTTTCTTT.

The chain's CDR3 is CATSRGTSGMWEQYF. CDR3 sequence (DNA): TGTGCCACCAGCAGAGGGACTAGCGGGATGTGGGAGCAGTACTTC. The chain uses TRBV15 and TRBJ2-7; 12 nucleotides match TRBD2. Germline CDR1 and CDR2: LNHNV and YYDKDF (reference sequence). The J segment lost 7 bases and the V segment lost 1 base, leaving 5 bases of the junction unmatched. This CDR3 is built from 15 residues.

Turning to this clone: Since a far larger clone is one base different, this is likely a read error. This CDR3 is also generated by other DNA sequences in the sample. The chain links TRBV30 to TRBJ2-7, with 8 bases identical to TRBD1. The CDR3 runs 13 residues. Germline V gene lookup returns CDR1 GTSNPN and CDR2 SVGIG (reference sequence). In DNA form, the CDR3 reads TGTGCCTGGAGGGACAGGGTCTCCTACGAGCAATACTTC. Its protein product is CAWRDRVSYEQYF.

The chain employs TRBV5-1 and TRBJ2-2, with 8 bases aligning to TRBD1. The J segment lost 4 bases and the V segment lost 1 base, leaving 3 bases of the junction unmatched. Germline CDR1 and CDR2: SGHRS and YFSETQ. There are 15 residues in the CDR3. Written as DNA, the CDR3 is TGCGCCAGCAGCTTGCTTACAGGGGGCACCGGGGAGCTGTTTTTT. It encodes CASSLLTGGTGELFF.

As regards this clone: The junction does not match germline at one end; this may be a read error. The V gene is TRBV7-9, the J gene TRBJ2-1, with D perhaps TRBD1 or TRBD2 (6 bases each). CDR1 and CDR2 from the germline V gene are SEHNR and FQNEAQ (reference sequence). CDR3 length: 11 amino acids. This chain's CDR3 is CASSETGPGVF. In DNA form, the CDR3 reads TGTGCCAGCAGTGAAACAGGGCCGGGGGTCTTC.

On this clone: At the DNA level, this CDR3 is encoded by other sequences in the same sample as well. V gene TRBV7-2 combines with J gene TRBJ2-2, with TRBD2 matching over 10 bases. Germline lookup yields CDR1 SGHTA and CDR2 FQGNSA. The CDR3 contains 16 residues. Trimming removed 5 bases from V and 1 base from J; junction bases left unmatched: 4. The CDR3 DNA is TGTGCCAGCAGCCCCCGGACTAGCGGGAACACCGGGGAGCTGTTTTTT. This codes for CASSPRTSGNTGELFF.

The rearrangement uses TRBV5-1 and TRBJ2-7; D possibly uses TRBD1 or TRBD2 (5 bases each). The CDR3 loop spans 14 amino acids. V shed 3 bases and J shed 2 bases, with 12 bases lying between them. Looked up from germline, CDR1 is SGHRS and CDR2 is YFSETQ. The chain's CDR3 is CASSYGDRTYEQYF. The CDR3 coding sequence is TGCGCCAGCAGCTATGGGGACCGCACCTACGAGCAGTACTTC.

CDR3 in amino acids: CASSETTESSYEQYF. As DNA, the CDR3 is TGTGCCAGTAGTGAAACGACAGAGAGCTCCTACGAGCAGTACTTC. The genes are TRBV19 and TRBJ2-7, with a possible D match to TRBD1 (5 bases). Germline loops: CDR1 LNHDA, CDR2 SQIVND (reference sequence). The CDR3 consists of 15 residues. V was trimmed by 5 bases and J by 0 bases, leaving 14 bases between them.

Regarding this clone: Since a much larger clone is just one base distant, this may be a read error. The V call is TRBV6-1, the J call TRBJ1-1, with 8 bases aligning to TRBD1. The CDR3 loop spans 13 amino acids. Germline values: CDR1 MNHNS, CDR2 SASEGT. The J segment lost 3 bases and the V segment lost 6 bases, leaving 3 bases of the junction unmatched. CDR3 in DNA: TGTGCCAGCAGCACGACAGGGGACACTGAAGCTTTCTTT. It codes for CASSTTGDTEAFF.

This clone was counted between two and nine times. The rearrangement uses TRBV19 and TRBJ2-7; 8 bases align to TRBD2. Germline assignment: CDR1 LNHDA and CDR2 SQIVND (reference sequence). The CDR3 has 13 amino acids. The J segment lost 7 bases and the V segment lost 6 bases, leaving 8 bases of the junction unmatched. The CDR3 bases are TGTGCCAGTAGCCCCGGGACTAGTGGGGAGCAGTACTTC. Its protein is CASSPGTSGEQYF.

The V and J genes are TRBV6-6 and TRBJ2-3; D gene unclear. The CDR3 length is 12 residues. V was pared by 6 bases and J by 4 bases, with 8 bases between. From germline, CDR1 is MNHNY and CDR2 SVGAGI (reference sequence). CDR3 loop: CASRDSSDTQYF. The CDR3 DNA reads as TGTGCCAGCAGGGATAGTTCAGATACGCAGTATTTT.

The V gene is TRBV5-6, the J gene TRBJ2-7; 9 bases fit TRBD2. The germline CDR1 and CDR2 sequences are SGHDT and YYEEEE. The trim removed 1 base at V and 3 bases at J, leaving 8 bases unmatched. The CDR3 totals 16 residues. The CDR3 is CASSLRLTSGLYEQYF. The CDR3 DNA reads as TGTGCCAGCAGCTTGCGGCTGACTAGCGGACTCTACGAGCAGTACTTC. Drawing the rest from reference TRBV5-6 and TRBJ2-7, the complete variable domain is DAGVTQSPTHLIKTRGQQVTLRCSPKSGHDTVSWYQQALGQGPQFIFQYYEEEERQRGNFPDRFSGHQFPNYSSELNVNALLLGDSALYLCASSLRLTSGLYEQYFGPGTRLTVT.

In its sample, this clone was seen many times. The same CDR3 arises from other DNA sequences in this sample as well. The V call is TRBV6-1, the J call TRBJ1-4; 9 bases agree with TRBD1. The V and J ends lost 5 bases and 7 bases, in that order; junction bases with no gene match: 5. Germline V gene sequence: CDR1 MNHNS, CDR2 SASEGT. This CDR3 comprises 14 residues. CDR3 nucleotide sequence: TGTGCCAGCAGTAGGACAGGGGTGGGTGAAAAACTGTTTTTT. Residues: CASSRTGVGEKLFF.

A remark on this clone: A far larger clone is one nucleotide away, so this likely arose from a read error. Because it lacks the conserved phenylalanine or tryptophan at the end, this CDR3 is likely a read error. V is TRBV18 and J is TRBJ1-1; the D gene is possibly TRBD1 (5 bases). The CDR3 has 12 residues. The germline CDR1 and CDR2 sequences are KGHSH and LQKENI. With 2 bases removed from V and 4 bases from J, the gap between germline ends came to 5 bases. For the CDR3, the DNA is TGTGCCAGCTCACCAGGGGCCACTGAAGCTTTCTCT. It encodes CASSPGATEAFS.

This chain joins TRBV28 and TRBJ2-1, with 12 bases identical to TRBD2. V gave up 7 bases and J gave up 1 base; unmatched junction bases: 11. This CDR3 has 18 residues. Germline CDR1 MDHEN, CDR2 SYDVKM. The CDR3 coding sequence is TGTGCCAGCACCAAACTAGCGGGAGGCACGGGGTCCTACAATGAGCAGTTCTTC. Encoded protein: CASTKLAGGTGSYNEQFF.

The chain uses TRBV2 and TRBJ2-7; TRBD2 agrees at 13 bases. V trimming: 1 base; J trimming: 0 bases; junction bases outside the gene matches: 0. Germline assignment: CDR1 SNHLY and CDR2 FYNNEI. The CDR3 runs 16 residues. CDR3 in DNA: TGTGCCAGCAGTGAAGGGACTAGCGGGAGCTCCTACGAGCAGTACTTC. Translated: CASSEGTSGSSYEQYF.

The rearrangement joins TRBV29-1 to TRBJ1-2, with 9 bases identical to TRBD1. V trimming: 2 bases; J trimming: 4 bases; junction bases outside the gene matches: 8. Germline CDR1 and CDR2: SQVTM and ANQGSEA. The CDR3 loop spans 15 amino acids. CDR3 region: CSVELPGQGFYGYTF. CDR3 bases: TGCAGCGTTGAATTACCGGGACAGGGCTTCTATGGCTACACCTTC.

This chain connects TRBV15 to TRBJ2-1; 8 nucleotides agree with TRBD1. Germline V gene lookup returns CDR1 LNHNV and CDR2 YYDKDF (reference sequence). With 0 bases clipped from V and 3 bases from J, the junction kept 7 bases outside the gene matches. This CDR3 spans 17 amino acids. The CDR3 region is CATSREGGQAFYNEQFF. The CDR3 DNA sequence: TGTGCCACCAGCAGAGAGGGGGGACAGGCCTTCTACAATGAGCAGTTCTTC.

Comment on this clone: At the DNA level, this CDR3 is encoded by other sequences in the same sample as well. The chain combines TRBV6-6 with TRBJ2-2, with TRBD1 matching 8 bases. V gave up 8 bases and J gave up 8 bases; unmatched junction bases: 10. CDR1 and CDR2 from the germline V gene are MNHNY and SVGAGI (reference sequence). This CDR3 region has 14 residues. The CDR3 nucleotides are TGTGCCAGCGGTCTAAGACAGGGGACTGGGGAGCTGTTTTTT. Residues: CASGLRQGTGELFF.

The rearrangement uses TRBV4-2 and TRBJ1-1; D possibly corresponds to TRBD1 (5 bases). Germline V lookup: CDR1 LGHNA, CDR2 YNFKEQ. CDR3 size: 13 residues. V gave up 0 bases and J gave up 7 bases, with 9 bases separating them. The CDR3 protein is CASSQDGAIEAFF. The CDR3 region has the DNA TGTGCCAGCAGCCAAGATGGGGCAATTGAAGCTTTCTTT.

The V call is TRBV4-3, the J call TRBJ2-7, with a weak D call TRBD1 (6 bases). CDR1 LGHNA and CDR2 YSLEER come from the germline V gene. The V end lost 1 base, the J end lost 6 bases, and 16 bases lay between the germline ends. This CDR3 has 15 amino acids. In DNA, the CDR3 is TGCGCCAGCAGCCAAGTAAGGGCCAGGGGTCGCGAGCAGTACTTC. This encodes CASSQVRARGREQYF.

Note on this clone: This likely reflects a read error, since a far larger clone is one base away. Within the sample, other DNA sequences also encode this same CDR3. The chain uses TRBV4-1 and TRBJ2-2, with D perhaps given as TRBD1 or TRBD2 (5 bases each). Germline V lookup: CDR1 MGHRA, CDR2 YSYEKL. The CDR3 extends over 16 amino acids. The CDR3 is CASSQDLQPGTGELFF. For the CDR3, the DNA is TGCGCCAGCAGCCAAGATCTTCAGCCGGGGACCGGGGAACTGTTTTTT.

The chain combines TRBV4-1 with TRBJ1-1; no reliable D call. The CDR3 sequence is 14 residues long. Germline V lookup: CDR1 MGHRA, CDR2 YSYEKL. Trimming took off 4 bases at V and 2 bases at J, with 11 bases between the two ends. The CDR3 DNA follows: TGCGCCAGCAGCCGTCCTGGTTCCAACACTGAAGCTTTCTTT. Protein product: CASSRPGSNTEAFF.

Remarks on this clone: It is likely a read error: a sequence one base away is far more abundant. The same CDR3 also results from other DNA sequences found in this sample. CDR3 coding DNA: TGTGCTAGCAGCGTAGAAGGATGGGGTGGCTACACCTTC. This sequence encodes CASSVEGWGGYTF. The gene calls are TRBV9 and TRBJ1-2; D is unresolved. CDR1 and CDR2 from the germline V gene are SGDLS and YYNGEE. The CDR3 contains 13 residues.

The rearrangement joins TRBV18 to TRBJ1-4; D unresolved. CDR3 length: 18 amino acids. Germline assignment: CDR1 KGHSH and CDR2 LQKENI. The germline V and J ends were trimmed by 0 bases and 3 bases, with 17 bases remaining between them. The CDR3 region has the DNA TGTGCCAGCTCACCACCTGGGGTTCCAACAGATCCTAATGAAAAACTGTTTTTT. It translates to CASSPPGVPTDPNEKLFF.